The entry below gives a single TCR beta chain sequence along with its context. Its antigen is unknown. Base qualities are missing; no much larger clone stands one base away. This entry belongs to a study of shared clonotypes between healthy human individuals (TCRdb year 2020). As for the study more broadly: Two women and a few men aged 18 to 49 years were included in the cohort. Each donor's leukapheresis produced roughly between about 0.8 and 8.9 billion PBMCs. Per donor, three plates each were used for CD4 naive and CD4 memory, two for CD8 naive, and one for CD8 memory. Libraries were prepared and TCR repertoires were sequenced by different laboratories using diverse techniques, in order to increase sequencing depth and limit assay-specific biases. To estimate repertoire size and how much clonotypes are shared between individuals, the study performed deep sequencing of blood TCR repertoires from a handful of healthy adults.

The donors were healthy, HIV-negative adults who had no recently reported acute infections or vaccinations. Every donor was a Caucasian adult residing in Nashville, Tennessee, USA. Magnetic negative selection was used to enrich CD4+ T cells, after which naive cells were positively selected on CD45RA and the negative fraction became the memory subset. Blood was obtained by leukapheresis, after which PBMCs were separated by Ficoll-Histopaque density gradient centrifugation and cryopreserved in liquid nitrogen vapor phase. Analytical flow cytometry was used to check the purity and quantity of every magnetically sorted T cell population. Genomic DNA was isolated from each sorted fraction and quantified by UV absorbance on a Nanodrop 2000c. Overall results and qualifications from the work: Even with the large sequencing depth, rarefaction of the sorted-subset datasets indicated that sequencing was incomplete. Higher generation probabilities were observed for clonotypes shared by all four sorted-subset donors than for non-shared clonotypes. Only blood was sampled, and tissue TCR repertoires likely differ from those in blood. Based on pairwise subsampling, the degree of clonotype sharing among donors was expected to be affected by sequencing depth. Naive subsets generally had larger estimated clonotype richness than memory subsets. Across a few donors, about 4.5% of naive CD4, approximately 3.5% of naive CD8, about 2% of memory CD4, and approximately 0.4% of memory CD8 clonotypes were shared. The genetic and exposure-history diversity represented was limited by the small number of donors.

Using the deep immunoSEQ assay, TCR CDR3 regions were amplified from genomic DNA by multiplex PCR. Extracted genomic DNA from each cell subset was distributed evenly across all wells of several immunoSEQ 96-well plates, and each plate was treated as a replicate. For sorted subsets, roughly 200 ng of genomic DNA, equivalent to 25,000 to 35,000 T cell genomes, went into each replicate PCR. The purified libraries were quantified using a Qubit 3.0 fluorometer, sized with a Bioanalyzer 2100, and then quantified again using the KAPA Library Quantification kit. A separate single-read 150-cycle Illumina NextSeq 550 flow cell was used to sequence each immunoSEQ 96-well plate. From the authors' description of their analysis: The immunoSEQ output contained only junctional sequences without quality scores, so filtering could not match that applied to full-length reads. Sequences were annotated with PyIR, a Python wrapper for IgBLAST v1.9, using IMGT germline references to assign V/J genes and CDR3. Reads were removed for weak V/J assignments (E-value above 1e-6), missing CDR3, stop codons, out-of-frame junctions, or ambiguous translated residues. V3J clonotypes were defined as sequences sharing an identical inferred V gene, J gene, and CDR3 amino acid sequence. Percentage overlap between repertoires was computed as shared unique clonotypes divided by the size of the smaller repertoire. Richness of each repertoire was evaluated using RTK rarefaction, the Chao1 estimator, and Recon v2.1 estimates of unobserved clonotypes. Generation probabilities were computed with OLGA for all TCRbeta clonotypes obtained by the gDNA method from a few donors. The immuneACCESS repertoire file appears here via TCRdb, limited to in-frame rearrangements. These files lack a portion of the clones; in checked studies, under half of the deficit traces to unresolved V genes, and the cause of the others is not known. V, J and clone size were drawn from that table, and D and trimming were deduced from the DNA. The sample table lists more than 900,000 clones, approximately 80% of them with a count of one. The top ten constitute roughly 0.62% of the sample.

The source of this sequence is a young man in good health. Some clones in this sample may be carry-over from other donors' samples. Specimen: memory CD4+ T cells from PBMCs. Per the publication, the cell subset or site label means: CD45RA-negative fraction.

The CDR3 protein: CASSRFPGYGYTF. The DNA is TGTGCCAGCAGTCGATTTCCCGGTTATGGCTACACCTTC. The sequence links TRBV27 to TRBJ1-2; the D gene is unclear. Inclusive of the bounding cysteine and phenylalanine, the CDR3 is 13 residues long. CDR3 DNA only is kept here, 39 bases in frame from base 1. Via the germline V gene (reference sequence), CDR1 is MNHEY and CDR2 SMNVEV. Relative to germline, V is 5 bases shorter and J is 5 bases shorter, with 12 bases between their ends.